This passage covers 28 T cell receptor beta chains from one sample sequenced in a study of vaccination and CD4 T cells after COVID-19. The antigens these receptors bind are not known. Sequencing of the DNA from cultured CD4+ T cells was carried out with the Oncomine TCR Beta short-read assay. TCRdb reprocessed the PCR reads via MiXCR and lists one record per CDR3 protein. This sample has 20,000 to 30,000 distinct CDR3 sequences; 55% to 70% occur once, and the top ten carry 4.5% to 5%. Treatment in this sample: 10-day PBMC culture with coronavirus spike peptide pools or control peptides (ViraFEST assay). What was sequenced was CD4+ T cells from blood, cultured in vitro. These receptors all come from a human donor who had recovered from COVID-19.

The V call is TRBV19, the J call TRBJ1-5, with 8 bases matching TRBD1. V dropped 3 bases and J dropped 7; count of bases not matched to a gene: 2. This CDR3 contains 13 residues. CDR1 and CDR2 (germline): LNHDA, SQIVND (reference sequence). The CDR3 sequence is CASSMGQEQPQHF. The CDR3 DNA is TGTGCCAGTAGTATGGGACAGGAGCAGCCCCAGCATTTT.

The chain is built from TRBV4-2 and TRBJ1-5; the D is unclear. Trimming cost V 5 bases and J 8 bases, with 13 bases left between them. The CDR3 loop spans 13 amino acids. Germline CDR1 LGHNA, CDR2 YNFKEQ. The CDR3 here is CASSLGPYEPQHF. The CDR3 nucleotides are TGTGCCAGCAGCTTAGGGCCCTACGAGCCCCAGCATTTT.

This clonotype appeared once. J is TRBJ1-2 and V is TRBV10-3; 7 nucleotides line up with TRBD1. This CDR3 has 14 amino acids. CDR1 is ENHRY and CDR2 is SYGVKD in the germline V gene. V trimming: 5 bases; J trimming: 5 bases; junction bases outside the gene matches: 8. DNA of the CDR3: TGTGCCATCAGTTCGGGACAGCCACCGTATGGCTACACCTTC. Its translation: CAISSGQPPYGYTF.

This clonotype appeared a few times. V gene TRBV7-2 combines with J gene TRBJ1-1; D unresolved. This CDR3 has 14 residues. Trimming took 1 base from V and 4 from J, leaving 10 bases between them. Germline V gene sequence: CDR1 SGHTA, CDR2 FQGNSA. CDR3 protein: CASSLGALGTEAFF. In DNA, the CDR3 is TGTGCCAGCAGCTTAGGAGCCTTAGGCACTGAAGCTTTCTTT.

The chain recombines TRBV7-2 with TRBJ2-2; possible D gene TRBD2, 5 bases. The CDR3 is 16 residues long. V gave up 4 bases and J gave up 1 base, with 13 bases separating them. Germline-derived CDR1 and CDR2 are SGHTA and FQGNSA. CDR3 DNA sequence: TGTGCCAGCAGCTCGCGGGTGACACTGAACACCGGGGAGCTGTTTTTT. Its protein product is CASSSRVTLNTGELFF.

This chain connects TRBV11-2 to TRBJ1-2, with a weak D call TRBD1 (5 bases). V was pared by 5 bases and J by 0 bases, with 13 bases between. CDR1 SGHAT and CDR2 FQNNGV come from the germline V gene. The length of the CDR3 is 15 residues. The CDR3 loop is CASSRLGGPNYGYTF. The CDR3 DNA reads TGTGCCAGCAGCCGATTGGGGGGACCTAACTATGGCTACACCTTC.

CDR3 amino acids: CASSINRNYGYTF. The CDR3, as DNA: TGTGCCAGCAGTATAAACAGGAACTATGGCTACACCTTC. The chain recombines TRBV6-1 with TRBJ1-2, with a tentative D call TRBD1 (5 bases). Germline V gives CDR1 MNHNS, CDR2 SASEGT. V lost 5 bases and J lost 2, with 9 bases in between. This CDR3 region has 13 residues.

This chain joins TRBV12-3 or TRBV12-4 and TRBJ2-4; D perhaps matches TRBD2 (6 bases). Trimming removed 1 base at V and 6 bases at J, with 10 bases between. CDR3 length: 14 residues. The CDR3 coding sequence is TGTGCCAGCAGTTTAGGGGCAGCGGGAAACATTCAGTACTTC. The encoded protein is CASSLGAAGNIQYF.

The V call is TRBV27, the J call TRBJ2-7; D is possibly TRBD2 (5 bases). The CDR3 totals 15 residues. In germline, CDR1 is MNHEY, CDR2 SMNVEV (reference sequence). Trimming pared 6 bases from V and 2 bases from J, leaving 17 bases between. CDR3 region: CASSRSSTTTYEQYF. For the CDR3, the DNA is TGTGCCAGCAGCCGCTCCTCGACTACTACCTACGAGCAGTACTTC.

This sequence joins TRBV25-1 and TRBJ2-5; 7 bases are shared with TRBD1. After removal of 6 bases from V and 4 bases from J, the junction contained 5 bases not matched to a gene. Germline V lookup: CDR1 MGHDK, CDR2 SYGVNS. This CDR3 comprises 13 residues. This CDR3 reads CASSRTGTETQYF. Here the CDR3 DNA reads TGTGCCAGCAGCCGGACAGGAACAGAGACCCAGTACTTC. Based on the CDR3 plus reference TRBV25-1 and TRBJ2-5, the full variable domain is EADIYQTPRYLVIGTGKKITLECSQTMGHDKMYWYQQDPGMELHLIHYSYGVNSTEKGDLSSESTVSRIRTEHFPLTLESARPSHTSQYLCASSRTGTETQYFGPGTRLLVL.

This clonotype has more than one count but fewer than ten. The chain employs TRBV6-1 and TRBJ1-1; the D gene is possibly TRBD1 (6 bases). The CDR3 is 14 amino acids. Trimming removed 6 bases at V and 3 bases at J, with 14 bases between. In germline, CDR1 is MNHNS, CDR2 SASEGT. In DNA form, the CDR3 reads TGTGCCAGCAGACCCAGGGACACCTACACTGAAGCTTTCTTT. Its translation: CASRPRDTYTEAFF.

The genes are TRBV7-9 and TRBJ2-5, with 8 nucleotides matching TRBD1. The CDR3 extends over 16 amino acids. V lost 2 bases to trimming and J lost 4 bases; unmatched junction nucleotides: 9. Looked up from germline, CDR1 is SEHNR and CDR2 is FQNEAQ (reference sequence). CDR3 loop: CASSLSRQGWGETQYF. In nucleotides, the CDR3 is TGTGCCAGCAGCTTATCCCGACAGGGGTGGGGAGAGACCCAGTACTTC.

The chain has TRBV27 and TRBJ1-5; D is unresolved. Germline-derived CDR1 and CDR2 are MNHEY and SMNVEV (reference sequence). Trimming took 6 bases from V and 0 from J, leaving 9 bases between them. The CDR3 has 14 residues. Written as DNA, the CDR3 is TGTGCCAGCAGGGGAGGGTATAGCAATCAGCCCCAGCATTTT. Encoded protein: CASRGGYSNQPQHF.

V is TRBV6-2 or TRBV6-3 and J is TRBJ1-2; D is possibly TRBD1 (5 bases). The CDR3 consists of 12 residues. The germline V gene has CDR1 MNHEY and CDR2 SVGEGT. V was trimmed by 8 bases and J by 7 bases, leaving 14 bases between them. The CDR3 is CASRSRVGGYTF. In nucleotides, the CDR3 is TGTGCCAGCCGGAGCAGGGTAGGTGGCTACACCTTC.

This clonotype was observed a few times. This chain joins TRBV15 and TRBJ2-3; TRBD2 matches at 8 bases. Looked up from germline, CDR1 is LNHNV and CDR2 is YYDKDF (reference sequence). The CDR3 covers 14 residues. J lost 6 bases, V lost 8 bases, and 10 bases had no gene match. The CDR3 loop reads CATGRGGWVDTQYF. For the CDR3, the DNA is TGTGCCACCGGACGCGGGGGGTGGGTTGATACGCAGTATTTT.

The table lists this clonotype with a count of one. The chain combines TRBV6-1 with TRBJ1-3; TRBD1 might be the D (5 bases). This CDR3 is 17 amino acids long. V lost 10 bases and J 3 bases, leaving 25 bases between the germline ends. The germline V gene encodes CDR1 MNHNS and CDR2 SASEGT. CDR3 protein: CATGDGLSTRGGNTIYF. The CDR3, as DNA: TGTGCCACCGGAGATGGACTTTCTACGAGGGGTGGAAACACCATATATTTT.

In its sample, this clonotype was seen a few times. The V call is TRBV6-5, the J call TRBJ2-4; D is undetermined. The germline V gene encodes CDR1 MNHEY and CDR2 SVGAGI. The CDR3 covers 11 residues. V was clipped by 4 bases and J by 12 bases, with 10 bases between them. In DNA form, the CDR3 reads TGTGCCAGCAGTTTGGGTACCACTCAGTACTTC. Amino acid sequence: CASSLGTTQYF.

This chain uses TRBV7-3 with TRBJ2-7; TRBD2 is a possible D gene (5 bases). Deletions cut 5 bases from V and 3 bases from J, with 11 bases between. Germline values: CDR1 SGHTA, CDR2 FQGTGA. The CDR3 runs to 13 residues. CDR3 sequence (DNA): TGTGCCAGCAGCCCCACTAGAGGCTACGAGCAGTACTTC. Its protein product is CASSPTRGYEQYF.

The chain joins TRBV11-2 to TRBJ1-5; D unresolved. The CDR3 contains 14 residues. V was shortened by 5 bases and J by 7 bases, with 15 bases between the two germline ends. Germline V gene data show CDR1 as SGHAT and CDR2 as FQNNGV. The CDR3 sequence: CASSPTRDRQPQHF. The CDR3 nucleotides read TGTGCCAGCAGCCCCACAAGAGATAGACAGCCCCAGCATTTT. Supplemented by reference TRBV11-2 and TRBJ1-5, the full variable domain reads EAGVAQSPRYKIIEKRQSVAFWCNPISGHATLYWYQQILGQGPKLLIQFQNNGVVDDSQLPKDRFSAERLKGVDSTLKIQPAKLEDSAVYLCASSPTRDRQPQHFGDGTRLSIL.

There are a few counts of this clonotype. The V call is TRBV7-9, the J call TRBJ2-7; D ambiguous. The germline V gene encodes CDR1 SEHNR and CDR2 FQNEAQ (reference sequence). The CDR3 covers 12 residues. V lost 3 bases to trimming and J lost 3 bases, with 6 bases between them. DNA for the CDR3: TGTGCCAGCAGCTTCTCGATCTACGAGCAGTACTTC. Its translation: CASSFSIYEQYF.

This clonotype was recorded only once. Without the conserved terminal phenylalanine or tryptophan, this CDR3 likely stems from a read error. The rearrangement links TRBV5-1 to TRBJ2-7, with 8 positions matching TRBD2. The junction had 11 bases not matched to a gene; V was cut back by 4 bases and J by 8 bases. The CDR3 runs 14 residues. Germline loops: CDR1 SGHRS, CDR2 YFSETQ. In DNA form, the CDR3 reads TGCGCCAGCAGCGGAACCTCACTAGCGGATAAGCAGTACCTC. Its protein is CASSGTSLADKQYL.

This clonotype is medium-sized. The CDR3 nucleotides are TGTGCCAGCAGCCGGACTAGCGGGATACGCTCCTACAATGAGCAGTTCTTC. It specifies CASSRTSGIRSYNEQFF. This chain connects TRBV6-2 or TRBV6-3 to TRBJ2-1; TRBD2 matches 12 bases. CDR3 size: 17 residues. With 6 bases clipped from V and 0 bases from J, the junction kept 6 bases outside the gene matches. The germline V gene encodes CDR1 MNHEY and CDR2 SVGEGT.

CDR3 region: CASSLKGAGGSSPLHF. Here the CDR3 DNA reads TGTGCCAGCAGTTTAAAAGGGGCAGGGGGCAGTTCACCCCTCCACTTT. The chain is built from TRBV27 and TRBJ1-6; 8 positions match TRBD1. Germline V lookup: CDR1 MNHEY, CDR2 SMNVEV (reference sequence). The CDR3 contains 16 residues. Trimming at V came to 2 bases and at J to 9 bases, leaving 9 bases not matched to a gene.

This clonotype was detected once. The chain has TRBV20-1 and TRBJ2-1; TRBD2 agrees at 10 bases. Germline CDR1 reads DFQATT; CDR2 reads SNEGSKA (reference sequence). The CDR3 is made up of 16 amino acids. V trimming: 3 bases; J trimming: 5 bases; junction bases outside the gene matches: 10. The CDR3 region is CSARYPAGGPHNEQFF. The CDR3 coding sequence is TGCAGTGCTAGGTACCCAGCGGGAGGGCCCCACAATGAGCAGTTCTTC.

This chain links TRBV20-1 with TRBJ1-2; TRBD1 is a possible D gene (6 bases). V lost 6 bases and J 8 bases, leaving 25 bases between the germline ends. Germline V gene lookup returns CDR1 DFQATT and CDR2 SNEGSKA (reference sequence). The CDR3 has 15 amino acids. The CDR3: CSATPGRAGEGGYTF. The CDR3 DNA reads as TGCAGTGCCACGCCAGGGCGGGCAGGGGAAGGGGGCTACACCTTC.

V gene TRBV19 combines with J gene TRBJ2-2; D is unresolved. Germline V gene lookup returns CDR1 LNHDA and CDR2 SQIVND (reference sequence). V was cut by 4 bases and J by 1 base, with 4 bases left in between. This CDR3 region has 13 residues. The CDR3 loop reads CASSKGNTGELFF. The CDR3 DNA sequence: TGTGCCAGTAGTAAGGGGAACACCGGGGAGCTGTTTTTT.

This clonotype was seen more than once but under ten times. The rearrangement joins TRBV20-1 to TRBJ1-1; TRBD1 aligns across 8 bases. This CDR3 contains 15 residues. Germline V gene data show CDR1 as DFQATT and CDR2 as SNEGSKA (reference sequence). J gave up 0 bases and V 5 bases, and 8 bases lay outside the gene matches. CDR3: CSAPRQGTLNTEAFF. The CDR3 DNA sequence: TGCAGTGCTCCGCGACAGGGGACCCTGAACACTGAAGCTTTCTTT.

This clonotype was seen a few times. The CDR3 loop reads CSARTGLIYGYTF. The DNA of the CDR3 is TGCAGTGCTAGAACTGGGCTGATCTATGGCTACACCTTC. This rearrangement joins TRBV20-1 to TRBJ1-2; D is ambiguous. CDR1 is DFQATT and CDR2 is SNEGSKA in the germline V gene (reference sequence). Trimming took off 2 bases at V and 4 bases at J, with 11 bases between the two ends. This CDR3 contains 13 residues.